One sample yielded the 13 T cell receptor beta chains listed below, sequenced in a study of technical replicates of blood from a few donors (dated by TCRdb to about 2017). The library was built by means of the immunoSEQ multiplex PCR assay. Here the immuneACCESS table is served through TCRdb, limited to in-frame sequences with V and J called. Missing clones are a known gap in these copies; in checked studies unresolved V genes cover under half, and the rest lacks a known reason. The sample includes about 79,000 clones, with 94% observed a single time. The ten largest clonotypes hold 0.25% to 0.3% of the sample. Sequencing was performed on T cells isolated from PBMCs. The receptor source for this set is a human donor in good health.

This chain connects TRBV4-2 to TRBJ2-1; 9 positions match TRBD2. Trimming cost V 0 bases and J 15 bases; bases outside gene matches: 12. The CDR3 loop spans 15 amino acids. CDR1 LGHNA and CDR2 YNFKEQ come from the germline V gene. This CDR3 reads CASSQEWGGRALGFF. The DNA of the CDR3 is TGTGCCAGCAGCCAAGAGTGGGGCGGGAGGGCGCTGGGGTTCTTC.

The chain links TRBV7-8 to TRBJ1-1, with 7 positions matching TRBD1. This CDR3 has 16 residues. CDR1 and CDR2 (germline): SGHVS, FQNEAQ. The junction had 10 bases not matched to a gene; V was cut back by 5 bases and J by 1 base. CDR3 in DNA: TGTGCCAGCAGCGCAACCAGGGGGATGTCGAACACTGAAGCTTTCTTT. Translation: CASSATRGMSNTEAFF. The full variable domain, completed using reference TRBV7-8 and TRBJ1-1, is GAGVSQSPRYKVAKRGQDVALRCDPISGHVSLFWYQQALGQGPEFLTYFQNEAQLDKSGLPSDRFFAERPEGSVSTLKIQRTQQEDSAVYLCASSATRGMSNTEAFFGQGTRLTVV.

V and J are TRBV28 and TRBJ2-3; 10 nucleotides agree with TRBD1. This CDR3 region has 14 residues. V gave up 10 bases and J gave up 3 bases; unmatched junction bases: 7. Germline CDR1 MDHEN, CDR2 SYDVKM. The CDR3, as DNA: TGTGCCACCCTGACAGGGGGCTTGACAGATACGCAGTATTTT. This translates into CATLTGGLTDTQYF.

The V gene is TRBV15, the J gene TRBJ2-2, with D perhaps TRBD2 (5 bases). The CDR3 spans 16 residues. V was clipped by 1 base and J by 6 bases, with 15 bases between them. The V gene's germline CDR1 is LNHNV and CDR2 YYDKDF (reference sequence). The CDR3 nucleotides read TGTGCCACCAGCAGAGCGGGATTGGGTGATTCCGGGGAGCTGTTTTTT. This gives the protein CATSRAGLGDSGELFF.

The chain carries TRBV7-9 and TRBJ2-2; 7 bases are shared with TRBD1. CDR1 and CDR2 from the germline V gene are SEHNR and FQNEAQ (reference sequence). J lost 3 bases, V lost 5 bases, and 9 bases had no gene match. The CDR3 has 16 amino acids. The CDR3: CASSPRRDSYTGELFF. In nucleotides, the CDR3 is TGTGCCAGCAGCCCACGACGGGACAGCTACACCGGGGAGCTGTTTTTT.

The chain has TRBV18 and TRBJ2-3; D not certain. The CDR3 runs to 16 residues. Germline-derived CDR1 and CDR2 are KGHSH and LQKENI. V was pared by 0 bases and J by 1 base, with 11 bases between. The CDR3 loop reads CASSPPGLLRTDTQYF. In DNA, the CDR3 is TGTGCCAGCTCACCACCCGGGTTACTTCGCACAGATACGCAGTATTTT. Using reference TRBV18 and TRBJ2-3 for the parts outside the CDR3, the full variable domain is NAGVMQNPRHLVRRRGQEARLRCSPMKGHSHVYWYRQLPEEGLKFMVYLQKENIIDESGMPKERFSAEFPKEGPSILRIQQVVRGDSAAYFCASSPPGLLRTDTQYFGPGTRLTVL.

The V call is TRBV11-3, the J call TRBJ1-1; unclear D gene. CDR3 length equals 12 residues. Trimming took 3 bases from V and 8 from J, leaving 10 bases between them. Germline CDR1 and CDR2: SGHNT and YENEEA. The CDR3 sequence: CASSFRAPEAFF. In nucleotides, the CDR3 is TGTGCCAGCAGCTTTCGAGCACCCGAAGCTTTCTTT.

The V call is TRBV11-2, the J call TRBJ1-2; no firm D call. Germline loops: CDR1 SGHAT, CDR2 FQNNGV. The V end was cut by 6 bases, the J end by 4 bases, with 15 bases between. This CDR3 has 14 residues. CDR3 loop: CASRGTRGTYGYTF. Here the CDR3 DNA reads TGTGCCAGCAGAGGAACCCGGGGAACCTATGGCTACACCTTC.

The CDR3 loop is CASSQDRLAGGAYNEQFF. DNA of the CDR3: TGCGCCAGCAGCCAAGATCGGCTAGCGGGAGGAGCCTACAATGAGCAGTTCTTC. This chain joins TRBV4-1 and TRBJ2-1, with 11 bases identical to TRBD2. The V gene end was trimmed by 0 bases and the J gene end by 2 bases; junction bases not matched to a gene: 6. The CDR3 runs to 18 residues. CDR1 is MGHRA, CDR2 YSYEKL, per germline.

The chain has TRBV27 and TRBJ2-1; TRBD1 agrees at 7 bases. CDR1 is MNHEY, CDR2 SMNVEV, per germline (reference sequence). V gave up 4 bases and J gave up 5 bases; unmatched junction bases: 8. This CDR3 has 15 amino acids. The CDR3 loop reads CASSSWTGTDNEQFF. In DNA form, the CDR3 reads TGTGCCAGCAGTTCGTGGACAGGTACCGACAATGAGCAGTTCTTC.

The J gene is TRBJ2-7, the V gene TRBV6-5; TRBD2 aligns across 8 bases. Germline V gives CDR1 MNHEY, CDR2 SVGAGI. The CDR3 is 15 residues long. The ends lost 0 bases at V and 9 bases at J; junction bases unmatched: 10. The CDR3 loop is CASSYSPQTSGRQYF. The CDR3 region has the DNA TGTGCCAGCAGTTACTCTCCTCAAACTAGCGGAAGGCAGTACTTC.

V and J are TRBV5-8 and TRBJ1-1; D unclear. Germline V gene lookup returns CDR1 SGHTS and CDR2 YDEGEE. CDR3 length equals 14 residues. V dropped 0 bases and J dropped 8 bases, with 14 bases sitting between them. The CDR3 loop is CASSLEEEPDEAFF. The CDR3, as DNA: TGTGCCAGCAGCTTGGAAGAGGAACCAGACGAAGCTTTCTTT. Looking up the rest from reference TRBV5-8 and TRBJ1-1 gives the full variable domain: EAGVTQSPTHLIKTRGQQATLRCSPISGHTSVYWYQQALGLGLQFLLWYDEGEERNRGNFPPRFSGRQFPNYSSELNVNALELEDSALYLCASSLEEEPDEAFFGQGTRLTVV.

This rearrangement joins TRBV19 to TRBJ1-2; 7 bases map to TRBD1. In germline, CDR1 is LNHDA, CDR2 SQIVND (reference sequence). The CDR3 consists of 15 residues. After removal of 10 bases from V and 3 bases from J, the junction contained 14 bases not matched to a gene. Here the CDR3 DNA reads TGTGCCATCCCGGGGGGGAGGGGGCGAGACTATGGCTACACCTTC. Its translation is CAIPGGRGRDYGYTF.